This TCR beta chain is from a study of human T cells and chemical hapten exposure. Notes on the study in general: With patch test score, the counts of PT1 expanded TCRs showed a positive correlation.

This clonotype was seen a handful of times. The antigen remains undetermined. Each CDR3 protein gets one entry after TCRdb re-called the RACE reads with MiXCR. The sample holds some 91,000 distinct CDR3 sequences; roughly a quarter are singletons and the top ten take 10%. Time point of the sample: patch test 3, about 24 weeks after DPC sensitization. Documented treatment: therapeutic diphenylcyclopropenone sensitization with weekly scalp DPC. Every patch test was put on after a blood sample was taken. The CDR3 is 11 amino acids. Trimming pared 8 bases from V and 10 bases from J, leaving 12 bases between. Germline CDR1 reads SNHLY; CDR2 reads FYNNEI.

The chain is built from TRBV2 and TRBJ2-1; D is unresolved. This TCR was recovered from a man aged 40-49 years with alopecia areata. Some clones in this sample may be carry-over from other donors' samples. Sample: whole blood, taken in connection with sensitization to the hapten diphenylcyclopropenone (DPC). The CDR3 nucleotides are TGTGCCAGCGCCCTTGAAAGGGAGCAGTTCTTC. Translated, it gives CASALEREQFF.